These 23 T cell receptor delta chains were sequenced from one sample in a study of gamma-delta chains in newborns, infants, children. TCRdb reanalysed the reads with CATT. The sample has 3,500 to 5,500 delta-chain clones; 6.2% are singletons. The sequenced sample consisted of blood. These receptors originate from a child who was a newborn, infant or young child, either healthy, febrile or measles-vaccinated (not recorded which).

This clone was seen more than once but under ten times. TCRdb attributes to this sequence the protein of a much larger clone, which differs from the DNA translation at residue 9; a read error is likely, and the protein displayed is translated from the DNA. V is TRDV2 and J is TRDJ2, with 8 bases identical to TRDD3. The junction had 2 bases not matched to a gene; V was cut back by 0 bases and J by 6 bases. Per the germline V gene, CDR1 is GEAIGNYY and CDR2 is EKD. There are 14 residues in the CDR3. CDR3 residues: CACDTWGMSAQLFF. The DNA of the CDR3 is TGTGCCTGTGACACCTGGGGGATGTCAGCACAACTCTTCTTT.

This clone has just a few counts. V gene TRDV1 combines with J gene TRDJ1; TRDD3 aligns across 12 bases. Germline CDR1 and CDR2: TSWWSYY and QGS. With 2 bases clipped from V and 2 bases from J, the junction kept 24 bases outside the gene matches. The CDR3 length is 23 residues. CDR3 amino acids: CALGEASGTLGDYWGIPTDKLIF. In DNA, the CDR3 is TGTGCTCTTGGGGAAGCCTCTGGGACGCTGGGGGATTACTGGGGGATACCTACCGATAAACTCATCTTT.

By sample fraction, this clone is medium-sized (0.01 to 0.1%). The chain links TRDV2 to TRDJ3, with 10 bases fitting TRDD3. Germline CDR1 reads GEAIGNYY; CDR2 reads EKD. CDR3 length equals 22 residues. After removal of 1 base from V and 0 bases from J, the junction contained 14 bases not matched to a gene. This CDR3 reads CACDTTAYWGIPGSWDTRQMFF. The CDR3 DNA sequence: TGTGCCTGTGACACAACGGCGTACTGGGGGATCCCCGGCTCCTGGGACACCCGACAGATGTTTTTC.

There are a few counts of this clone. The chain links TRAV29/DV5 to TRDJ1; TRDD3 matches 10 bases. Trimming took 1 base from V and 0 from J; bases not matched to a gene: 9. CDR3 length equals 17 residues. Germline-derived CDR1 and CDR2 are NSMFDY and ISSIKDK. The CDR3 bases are TGTGCAGCAAGCACCGACGGGGGATACGCGGACACCGATAAACTCATCTTT. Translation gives CAASTDGGYADTDKLIF.

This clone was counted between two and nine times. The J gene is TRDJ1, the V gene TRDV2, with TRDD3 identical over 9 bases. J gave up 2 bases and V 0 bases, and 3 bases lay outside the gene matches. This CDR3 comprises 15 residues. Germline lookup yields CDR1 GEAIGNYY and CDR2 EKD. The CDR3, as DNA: TGTGCCTGTGACACCGCTCTGGGGGATACCGATAAACTCATCTTT. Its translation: CACDTALGDTDKLIF.

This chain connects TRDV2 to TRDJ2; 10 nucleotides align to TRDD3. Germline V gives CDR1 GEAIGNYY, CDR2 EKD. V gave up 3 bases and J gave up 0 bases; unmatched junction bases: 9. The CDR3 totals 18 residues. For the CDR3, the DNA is TGTGCCTGTGACCACTTGGGGGATACTCCCTCTTTGACAGCACAACTCTTCTTT. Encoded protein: CACDHLGDTPSLTAQLFF.

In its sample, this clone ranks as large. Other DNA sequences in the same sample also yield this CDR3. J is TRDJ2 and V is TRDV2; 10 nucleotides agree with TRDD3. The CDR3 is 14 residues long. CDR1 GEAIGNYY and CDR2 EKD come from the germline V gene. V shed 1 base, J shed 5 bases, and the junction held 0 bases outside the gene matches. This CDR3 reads CACDTLGDTAQLFF. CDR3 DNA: TGTGCCTGTGACACACTGGGGGATACAGCACAACTCTTCTTT.

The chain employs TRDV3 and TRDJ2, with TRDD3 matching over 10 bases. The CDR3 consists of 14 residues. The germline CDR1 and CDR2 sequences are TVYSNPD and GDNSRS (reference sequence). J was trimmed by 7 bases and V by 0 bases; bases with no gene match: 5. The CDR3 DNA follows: TGTGCCTTTAGAGGGGGGATACGAGTAGCACAACTCTTCTTT. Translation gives CAFRGGIRVAQLFF.

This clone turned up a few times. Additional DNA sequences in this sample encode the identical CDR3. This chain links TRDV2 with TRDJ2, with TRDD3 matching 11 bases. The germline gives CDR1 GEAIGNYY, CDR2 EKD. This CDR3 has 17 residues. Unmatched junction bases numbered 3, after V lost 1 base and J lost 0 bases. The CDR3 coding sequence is TGTGCCTGTGACACAGTACTGGGGGATACTTTGACAGCACAACTCTTCTTT. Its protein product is CACDTVLGDTLTAQLFF.

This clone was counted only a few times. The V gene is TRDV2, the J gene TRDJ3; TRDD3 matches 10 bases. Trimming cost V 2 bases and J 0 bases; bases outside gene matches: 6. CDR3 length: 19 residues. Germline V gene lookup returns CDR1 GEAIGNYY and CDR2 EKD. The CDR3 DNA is TGTGCCTGTGACAACGTACTGGGGGATCCCTCCTGGGACACCCGACAGATGTTTTTC. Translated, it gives CACDNVLGDPSWDTRQMFF.

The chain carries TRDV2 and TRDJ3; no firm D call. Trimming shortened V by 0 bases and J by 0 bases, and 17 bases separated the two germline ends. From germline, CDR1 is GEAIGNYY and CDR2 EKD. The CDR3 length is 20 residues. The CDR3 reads CACDTASGFHPSWDTRQMFF. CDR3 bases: TGTGCCTGTGACACCGCTTCGGGGTTTCACCCCTCCTGGGACACCCGACAGATGTTTTTC.

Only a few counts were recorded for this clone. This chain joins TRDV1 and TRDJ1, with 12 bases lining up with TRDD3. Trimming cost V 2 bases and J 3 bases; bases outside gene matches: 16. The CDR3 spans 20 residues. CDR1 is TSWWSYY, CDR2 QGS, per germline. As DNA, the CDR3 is TGTGCTCTTGGGGAAGGCCCCCCCCGACACTGGGGGATACCGCCCGATAAACTCATCTTT. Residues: CALGEGPPRHWGIPPDKLIF.

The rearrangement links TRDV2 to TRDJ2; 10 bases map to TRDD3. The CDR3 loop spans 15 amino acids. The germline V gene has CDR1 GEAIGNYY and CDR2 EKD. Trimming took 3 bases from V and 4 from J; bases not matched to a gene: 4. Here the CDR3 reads CACDLLGDGTAQLFF. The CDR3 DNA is TGTGCCTGTGACTTACTGGGGGATGGGACAGCACAACTCTTCTTT.

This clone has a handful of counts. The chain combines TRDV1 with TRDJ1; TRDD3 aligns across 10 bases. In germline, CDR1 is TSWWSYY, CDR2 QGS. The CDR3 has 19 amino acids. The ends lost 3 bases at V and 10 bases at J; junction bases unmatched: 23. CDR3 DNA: TGTGCTCTTGGGGACCGAACTATACTTCCTACGACTGGGGGATCGGTACTCATCTTT. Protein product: CALGDRTILPTTGGSVLIF.

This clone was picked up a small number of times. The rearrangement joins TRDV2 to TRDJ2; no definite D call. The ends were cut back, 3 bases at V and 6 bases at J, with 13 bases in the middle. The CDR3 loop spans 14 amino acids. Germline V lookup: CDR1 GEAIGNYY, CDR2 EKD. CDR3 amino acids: CACDPLYRPAQLFF. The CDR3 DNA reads TGTGCCTGTGACCCTTTATACAGGCCAGCACAACTCTTCTTT.

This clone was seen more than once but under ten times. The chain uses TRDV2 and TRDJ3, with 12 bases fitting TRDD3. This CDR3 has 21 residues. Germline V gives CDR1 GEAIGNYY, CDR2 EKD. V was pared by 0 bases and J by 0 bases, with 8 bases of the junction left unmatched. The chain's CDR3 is CACDTYWGIPPSSWDTRQMFF. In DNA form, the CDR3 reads TGTGCCTGTGACACCTACTGGGGGATACCCCCGAGCTCCTGGGACACCCGACAGATGTTTTTC.

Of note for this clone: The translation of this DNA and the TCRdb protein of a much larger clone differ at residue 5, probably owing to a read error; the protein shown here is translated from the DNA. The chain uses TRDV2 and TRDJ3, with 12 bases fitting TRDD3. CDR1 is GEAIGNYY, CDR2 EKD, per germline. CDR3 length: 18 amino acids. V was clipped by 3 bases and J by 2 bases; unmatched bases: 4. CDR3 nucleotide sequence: TGTGCCTGTGACGCCGCTGGGGGATACGCCTGGGACACCCGACAGATGTTTTTC. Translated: CACDAAGGYAWDTRQMFF.

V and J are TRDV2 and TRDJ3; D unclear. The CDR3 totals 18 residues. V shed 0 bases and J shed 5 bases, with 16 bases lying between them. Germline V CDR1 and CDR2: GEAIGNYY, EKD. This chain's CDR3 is CACDTVGYQGRDTRQMFF. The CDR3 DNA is TGTGCCTGTGACACCGTGGGCTACCAGGGCCGGGACACCCGACAGATGTTTTTC.

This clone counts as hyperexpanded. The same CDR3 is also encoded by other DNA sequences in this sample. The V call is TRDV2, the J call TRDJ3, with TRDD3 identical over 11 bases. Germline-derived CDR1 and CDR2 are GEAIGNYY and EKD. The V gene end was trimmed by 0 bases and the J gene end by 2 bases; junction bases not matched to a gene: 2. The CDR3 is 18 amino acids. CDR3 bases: TGTGCCTGTGACACCGTACTGGGGGATACCTGGGACACCCGACAGATGTTTTTC. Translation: CACDTVLGDTWDTRQMFF.

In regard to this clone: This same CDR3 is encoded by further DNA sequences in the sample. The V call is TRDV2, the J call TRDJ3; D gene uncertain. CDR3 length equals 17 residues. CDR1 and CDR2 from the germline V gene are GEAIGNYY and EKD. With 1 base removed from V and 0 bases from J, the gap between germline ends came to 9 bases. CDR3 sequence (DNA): TGTGCCTGTGACACGGTACCGAGCTCCTGGGACACCCGACAGATGTTTTTC. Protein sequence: CACDTVPSSWDTRQMFF.

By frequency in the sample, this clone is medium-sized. The CDR3: CACDILGDKWDTRQMFF. The CDR3 nucleotides read TGTGCCTGTGACATACTGGGGGATAAATGGGACACCCGACAGATGTTTTTC. The gene calls are TRDV2 and TRDJ3; TRDD3 aligns across 11 bases. The CDR3 is made up of 17 amino acids. The germline V gene has CDR1 GEAIGNYY and CDR2 EKD. Trimming at V came to 2 bases and at J to 4 bases, leaving 3 bases not matched to a gene.

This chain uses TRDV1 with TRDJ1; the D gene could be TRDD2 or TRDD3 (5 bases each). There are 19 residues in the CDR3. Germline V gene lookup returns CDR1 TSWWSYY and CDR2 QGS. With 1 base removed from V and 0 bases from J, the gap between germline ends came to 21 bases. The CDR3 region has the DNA TGTGCTCTTGGGGAACGGTGGCCCTACGGGCGGGGGTACACCGATAAACTCATCTTT. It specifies CALGERWPYGRGYTDKLIF.

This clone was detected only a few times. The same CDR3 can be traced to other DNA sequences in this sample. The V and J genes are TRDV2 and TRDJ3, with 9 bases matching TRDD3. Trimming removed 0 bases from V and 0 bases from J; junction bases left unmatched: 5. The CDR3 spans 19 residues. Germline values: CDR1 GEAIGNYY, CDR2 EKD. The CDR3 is CACDTWGIRSSWDTRQMFF. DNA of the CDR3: TGTGCCTGTGACACCTGGGGGATAAGAAGCTCCTGGGACACCCGACAGATGTTTTTC.